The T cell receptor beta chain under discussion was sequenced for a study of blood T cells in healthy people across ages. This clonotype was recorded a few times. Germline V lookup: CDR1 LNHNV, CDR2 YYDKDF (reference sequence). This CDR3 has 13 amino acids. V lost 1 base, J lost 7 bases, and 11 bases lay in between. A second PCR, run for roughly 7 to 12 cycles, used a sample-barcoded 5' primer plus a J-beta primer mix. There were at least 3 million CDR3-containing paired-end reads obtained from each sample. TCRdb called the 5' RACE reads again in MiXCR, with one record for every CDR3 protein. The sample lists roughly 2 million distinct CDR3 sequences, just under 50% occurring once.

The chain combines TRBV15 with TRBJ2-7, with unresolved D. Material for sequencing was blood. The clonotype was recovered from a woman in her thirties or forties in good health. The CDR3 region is CATSRVGEREQYF. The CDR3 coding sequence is TGTGCCACCAGCAGAGTGGGCGAGAGAGAGCAGTACTTC.